This T cell receptor beta chain emerged from a study of identical twins. TCRdb reprocessed the 5' RACE reads with MiXCR, giving one entry per CDR3 protein. The sample holds approximately 240,000 distinct CDR3 sequences, roughly 13% seen once. This clonotype was seen a handful of times. Germline V CDR1 and CDR2: SGHDN, FVKESK. V was clipped by 4 bases and J by 7 bases; unmatched bases: 7. This CDR3 spans 14 amino acids. The specimen sequenced was memory (CD45RO+) T cells sorted from blood. The chain joins TRBV14 to TRBJ2-1, with 7 positions matching TRBD2. The sequence was obtained from a woman aged 18-29 years in good health. CDR3 protein: CASSPWTSKNEQFF. DNA for the CDR3: TGTGCCAGCAGCCCTTGGACTAGTAAAAATGAGCAGTTCTTC.